This passage covers 20 T cell receptor beta chains from one sample sequenced in a study of blood T cell repertoires in COVID-19. The data were produced by immunoSEQ multiplex PCR, yet TCRdb's version contains in-frame clones alone and is incomplete. Of over 300,000 clones listed, roughly 90% are singletons. Input material: peripheral blood. The origin of the receptors is a man younger than 30 with active or convalescent COVID-19.

The rearrangement links TRBV4-3 to TRBJ2-3, with 11 positions matching TRBD2. The V gene end was trimmed by 1 base and the J gene end by 3 bases; junction bases not matched to a gene: 9. The CDR3 has 18 amino acids. Germline V gene lookup returns CDR1 LGHNA and CDR2 YSLEER. The CDR3: CASSQVWASGRLTDTQYF. In nucleotides, the CDR3 is TGCGCCAGCAGCCAAGTTTGGGCTAGCGGGAGGTTAACAGATACGCAGTATTTT.

The V and J genes are TRBV12-5 and TRBJ1-2; D might be TRBD1 (6 bases). The CDR3 is 14 residues long. Per the germline V gene, CDR1 is LGHNT and CDR2 is FRNRAP. V was trimmed by 5 bases and J by 4 bases, leaving 14 bases between them. This CDR3 reads CASGPDRPIYGYTF. The DNA of the CDR3 is TGTGCTAGTGGTCCCGACAGGCCCATCTATGGCTACACCTTC.

This chain links TRBV6-6 with TRBJ1-2; no firm D call. CDR1 and CDR2 (germline): MNHNY, SVGAGI (reference sequence). The V and J ends lost 6 bases and 1 base respectively, with 9 bases between them. The CDR3 has 13 residues. The CDR3 nucleotides are TGTGCCAGCAGCCCCCGGTATAACTATGGCTACACCTTC. Translating gives CASSPRYNYGYTF.

The chain couples TRBV7-9 to TRBJ1-1, with D hard to call. Germline-derived CDR1 and CDR2 are SEHNR and FQNEAQ (reference sequence). This CDR3 contains 15 residues. The ends were cut back, 5 bases at V and 0 bases at J, with 13 bases in the middle. CDR3 loop: CASSPTATVNTEAFF. The CDR3, as DNA: TGTGCCAGCAGCCCGACGGCGACTGTGAACACTGAAGCTTTCTTT.

V gene TRBV9 combines with J gene TRBJ2-7; TRBD1 is a possible D gene (6 bases). V gave up 0 bases and J gave up 2 bases, with 12 bases separating them. The germline V gene encodes CDR1 SGDLS and CDR2 YYNGEE. This CDR3 is built from 15 residues. CDR3 residues: CASSVGQGITYEQYF. CDR3 in DNA: TGTGCCAGCAGCGTAGGGCAGGGGATTACCTACGAGCAGTACTTC.

The chain couples TRBV15 to TRBJ2-7; 8 positions match TRBD1. J was trimmed by 1 base and V by 3 bases; bases with no gene match: 11. The CDR3 runs 17 residues. Germline CDR1 LNHNV, CDR2 YYDKDF (reference sequence). CDR3 residues: CATSSGGGQGSSYEQYF. CDR3 coding DNA: TGTGCCACCAGCAGTGGGGGCGGACAGGGCAGTTCCTACGAGCAGTACTTC.

The gene calls are TRBV6-5 and TRBJ2-1; tentatively, D is TRBD1 (6 bases). CDR1 is MNHEY, CDR2 SVGAGI, per germline. Between the trimmed V and J ends, which lost 6 bases and 4 bases, there was a span of 10 bases. The CDR3 spans 13 residues. This CDR3 is CASSRTEYNEQFF. CDR3 nucleotide sequence: TGTGCCAGCAGCCGGACAGAATACAATGAGCAGTTCTTC.

The chain recombines TRBV9 with TRBJ2-5; D may be TRBD2 (6 bases). This CDR3 is built from 14 residues. V shed 4 bases and J shed 5 bases, with 15 bases lying between them. Germline assignment: CDR1 SGDLS and CDR2 YYNGEE. CDR3 DNA sequence: TGTGCCAGCAGCCTAGGCACGGGGAGGGAGACCCAGTACTTC. It codes for CASSLGTGRETQYF.

V gene TRBV19 combines with J gene TRBJ1-3, with no clear D. Germline V gene data show CDR1 as LNHDA and CDR2 as SQIVND (reference sequence). CDR3 length equals 14 residues. V was trimmed by 3 bases and J by 1 base, leaving 7 bases between them. CDR3 sequence (DNA): TGTGCCAGTAGTATCGGGTCATCTGGAAACACCATATATTTT. This gives the protein CASSIGSSGNTIYF.

The count of this clone is one. This chain joins TRBV10-3 and TRBJ2-3; 9 positions match TRBD1. CDR1 and CDR2 (germline): ENHRY, SYGVKD. The CDR3 spans 18 residues. With 4 bases clipped from V and 0 bases from J, the junction kept 11 bases outside the gene matches. The CDR3 DNA is TGTGCCATCAGTGCTTCCACCAGGACAGGGGTTAGCACAGATACGCAGTATTTT. Its translation is CAISASTRTGVSTDTQYF.

J is TRBJ1-5 and V is TRBV21-1. TRBV21-1 is flagged as a pseudogene. CDR3 length: 14 residues. The CDR3 region has the DNA TGTGCCAGCAGCAAAGGAGGTCCCAATCAGCCCCAGCATTTT. It specifies CASSKGGPNQPQHF.

V is TRBV7-3 and J is TRBJ1-1; D may be TRBD1 (6 bases). Germline assignment: CDR1 SGHTA and CDR2 FQGTGA. The ends were cut back, 3 bases at V and 4 bases at J, with 12 bases in the middle. The CDR3 contains 14 residues. The CDR3 is CASSLNTGSTEAFF. CDR3 DNA sequence: TGTGCCAGCAGCTTGAATACAGGGAGCACTGAAGCTTTCTTT.

The V gene is TRBV27, the J gene TRBJ1-5; 7 nucleotides line up with TRBD1. In germline, CDR1 is MNHEY, CDR2 SMNVEV (reference sequence). There are 14 residues in the CDR3. Unmatched junction bases numbered 7, after V lost 6 bases and J lost 5 bases. The CDR3 here is CASRTGTSYQPQHF. As DNA, the CDR3 is TGTGCCAGCAGGACAGGGACTTCCTATCAGCCCCAGCATTTT.

The genes are TRBV6-5 and TRBJ1-1; maybe TRBD1 (6 bases). CDR3 length: 15 amino acids. Per germline, CDR1 MNHEY and CDR2 SVGAGI. Trimming pared 4 bases from V and 5 bases from J, leaving 17 bases between. The CDR3 nucleotides read TGTGCCAGCAGTTTCGCAGGGGTCATTGAGACTGAAGCTTTCTTT. It translates to CASSFAGVIETEAFF.

CDR3 sequence: CASSVRQGNSYNEQFF. The CDR3 DNA reads as TGTGCCAGTAGTGTTAGACAGGGAAACTCCTACAATGAGCAGTTCTTC. The genes are TRBV19 and TRBJ2-1, with 7 bases identical to TRBD1. There are 16 residues in the CDR3. Germline lookup yields CDR1 LNHDA and CDR2 SQIVND (reference sequence). The J segment lost 0 bases and the V segment lost 5 bases, leaving 7 bases of the junction unmatched.

The gene calls are TRBV19 and TRBJ1-2; possibly TRBD1 for D (6 bases). Germline V gene sequence: CDR1 LNHDA, CDR2 SQIVND (reference sequence). V was cut by 5 bases and J by 2 bases, with 15 bases left in between. The CDR3 covers 15 residues. CDR3 loop: CASSPAGAGNYGYTF. The CDR3 nucleotides read TGTGCCAGTAGTCCAGCAGGGGCAGGGAACTATGGCTACACCTTC.

V usage is TRBV4-3 and J usage is TRBJ2-1, with 11 bases fitting TRBD2. CDR3 size: 19 residues. Unmatched junction bases numbered 11, after V lost 0 bases and J lost 4 bases. Germline CDR1 reads LGHNA; CDR2 reads YSLEER. CDR3 region: CASSQESLAGGEMYNEQFF. In DNA form, the CDR3 reads TGCGCCAGCAGCCAAGAGAGTCTAGCGGGAGGAGAAATGTACAATGAGCAGTTCTTC.

The chain joins TRBV28 to TRBJ2-7; possible D gene TRBD1, 6 bases. The CDR3 totals 15 residues. V lost 3 bases and J 0 bases, leaving 12 bases between the germline ends. Per germline, CDR1 MDHEN and CDR2 SYDVKM. The CDR3 is CASSFPGADSYEQYF. In DNA, the CDR3 is TGTGCCAGCAGTTTTCCAGGGGCCGACTCCTACGAGCAGTACTTC.

This rearrangement joins TRBV27 to TRBJ2-1, with a tentative D call TRBD1 (7 bases). The CDR3 consists of 14 residues. V was trimmed by 3 bases and J by 5 bases, leaving 11 bases between them. Germline V gives CDR1 MNHEY, CDR2 SMNVEV (reference sequence). CDR3 amino acids: CASSFQGGHNEQFF. The CDR3 DNA is TGTGCCAGCAGTTTTCAGGGGGGCCACAATGAGCAGTTCTTC.

CDR3 sequence (DNA): TGTGCCAGCATCAACCCCCGGACAGGGGGCCTGTTCTTC. Translating it yields CASINPRTGGLFF. This rearrangement joins TRBV7-9 to TRBJ2-1; the match to TRBD1 covers 11 bases. J was trimmed by 15 bases and V by 7 bases; bases with no gene match: 11. Germline V gene lookup returns CDR1 SEHNR and CDR2 FQNEAQ (reference sequence). The CDR3 runs 13 residues.